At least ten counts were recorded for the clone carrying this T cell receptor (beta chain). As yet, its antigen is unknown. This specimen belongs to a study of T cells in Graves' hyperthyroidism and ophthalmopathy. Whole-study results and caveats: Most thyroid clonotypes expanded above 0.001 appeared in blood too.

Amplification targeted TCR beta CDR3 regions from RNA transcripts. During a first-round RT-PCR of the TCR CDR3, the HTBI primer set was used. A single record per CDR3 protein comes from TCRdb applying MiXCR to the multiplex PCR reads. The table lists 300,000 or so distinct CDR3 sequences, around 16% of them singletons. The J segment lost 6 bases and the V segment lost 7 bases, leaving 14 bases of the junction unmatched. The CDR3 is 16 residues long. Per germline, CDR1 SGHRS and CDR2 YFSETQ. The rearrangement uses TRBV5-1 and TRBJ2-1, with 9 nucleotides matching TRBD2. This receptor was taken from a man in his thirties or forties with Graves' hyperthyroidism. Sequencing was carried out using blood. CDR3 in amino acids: CASRRTLSGRVNEQFF. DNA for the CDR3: TGCGCCAGCCGCCGGACTCTTAGCGGGAGAGTCAATGAGCAGTTCTTC.